These T cell receptor beta chains were read from a single sample in a study of technical replicates of blood from several donors. This table comes from immunoSEQ multiplex PCR, and its TCRdb copy is limited to in-frame clones, with some not included. The data show tens of thousands of clones, 85% to 95% seen once. Sequenced material: T cells isolated from PBMCs. These receptors originate from a human donor in good health. Each CDR3 is given with its conserved first and last residue. Fields, in order: clone size, V gene, D gene, J gene, CDR3 DNA, CDR3 protein. D genes are given only for firm matches. For some rows the clone size is stated as once, few or many, or as a class when expanded; others skip it.

>few|TRBV14|.|TRBJ2-5
TGTGCCAGCAGCCAAGCCGGGGGGCGACGGGAGACCCAGTACTTC
CASSQAGGRRETQYF
>.|TRBV18|TRBD1|TRBJ2-7
TGTGCCAGCTCACCTACGACAGGGGGGCAGTTGGGGCTCTACGAGCAGTACTTC
CASSPTTGGQLGLYEQYF
>.|TRBV7-9|TRBD1|TRBJ1-2
TGTGCCAGCAGCCGAAGCGACAGGGGGCAAGGCTACACCTTC
CASSRSDRGQGYTF
>.|TRBV2|.|TRBJ1-5
TGTGCCAGCAGGGCCATTAGCAATCAGCCCCAGCATTTT
CASRAISNQPQHF
>.|TRBV5-1|.|TRBJ2-5
TGCGCCAGCAGCTCAGCGGCGACACAAGAGACCCAGTACTTC
CASSSAATQETQYF
>.|TRBV10-3|.|TRBJ1-2
TGTGCCATCAGTGATCATTTGGAGGGTTTGAACGGCTACACCTTC
CAISDHLEGLNGYTF
>.|TRBV6-1|TRBD1|TRBJ2-1
TGTGCCAGCAGTTGGACAGGGGTCACCCGTAGTGAGCAGTTCTTC
CASSWTGVTRSEQFF
>.|TRBV5-1|.|TRBJ2-7
TGCGCCAGCTCCTATAGTGTGGGACCGGGACTCTACGAGCAGTACTTC
CASSYSVGPGLYEQYF
>once|TRBV10-3|TRBD2|TRBJ2-7
TGTGCCATCAGCGAGGCCGCGGGGGCCTACGAGCAGTACTTC
CAISEAAGAYEQYF
>.|TRBV7-9|.|TRBJ1-1
TGTGCCAGCAGCTTAAAGGGGAGGGACACTGAAGCTTTCTTT
CASSLKGRDTEAFF
>.|TRBV27|TRBD1|TRBJ2-1
TGTGCCAGCAGTTCTAACCGACCGGGACAGGGGGCGGGCAAGATCTACAATGAGCAGTTCTTC
CASSSNRPGQGAGKIYNEQFF
>.|TRBV28|.|TRBJ2-7
TGTGCCACCCTCGCGGGGACGGATTTCTACGAGCAGTACTTC
CATLAGTDFYEQYF
>.|TRBV29-1|.|TRBJ2-7
TGCAGCGCTACCCCGGGGGATTTAACCTACGAGCAGTACTTC
CSATPGDLTYEQYF
>.|TRBV11-3|.|TRBJ2-7
TGTGCCAGCAGCTCCCGACAGGAAGTCTCCTACGAGCAGTACTTC
CASSSRQEVSYEQYF
>.|TRBV19|TRBD1|TRBJ1-3
TGTGCCAGTAGTCAACAGGGGTCTGGAAACACCATATATTTT
CASSQQGSGNTIYF
>.|TRBV7-7|TRBD1|TRBJ2-7
TGTGCCAGCAGCCCGGACAGGGGGTACGAGCAGTACTTC
CASSPDRGYEQYF
>.|TRBV19|.|TRBJ1-3
TGTGCCAGTAGTATTATCGACAGGCCCTCGGGACACACCATATATTTT
CASSIIDRPSGHTIYF
>.|TRBV9|TRBD1|TRBJ2-5
TGTGCCAGCAGCGCCCGACAGGGGGCGAAGACCCAGTACTTC
CASSARQGAKTQYF
>.|TRBV6-1|TRBD1|TRBJ1-2
TGTGCCAGCAGTGGGTCTGACAGGGGGCCAGGCTACACCTTC
CASSGSDRGPGYTF
>once|TRBV28|.|TRBJ2-1
TGTGCCAGCAAGCAGGAGGGGAATGAGCAGTTCTTC
CASKQEGNEQFF
>.|TRBV7-9|.|TRBJ1-5
TGTGCCAGCAGCTTGGGAGTTGGCCAGCCCCAGCATTTT
CASSLGVGQPQHF
>.|TRBV2|.|TRBJ1-5
TGTGCCAGCAGAGAGGCCTATAGCGCCAATCAGCCCCAGCATTTT
CASREAYSANQPQHF
>.|TRBV9|TRBD1|TRBJ2-5
TGTGCCAGCAGCATAGAACCCCTCCCCGGACAGGGGCGGGAGACCCAGTACTTC
CASSIEPLPGQGRETQYF
>.|TRBV29-1|.|TRBJ1-1
TGCAGCGTTGCCGGGAGGTTGAGCACTGAAGCTTTCTTT
CSVAGRLSTEAFF
>.|TRBV27|.|TRBJ1-3
TGTGCCAGCAGTTTATCTCCCCCGGGAAGGTCTGGAAACACCATATATTTT
CASSLSPPGRSGNTIYF
>.|TRBV14|.|TRBJ2-3
TGTGCCAGCAGCCAAGATTGGACAGCGGCAGATACGCAGTATTTT
CASSQDWTAADTQYF
>.|TRBV25-1|.|TRBJ1-1
TGTGCCAGCAGTGAAGTTCAGAACACTGAAGCTTTCTTT
CASSEVQNTEAFF
>.|TRBV5-1|.|TRBJ2-5
TGCGCCAGCAGCTTGGGGGGCTCCGTTGCGGAGACCCAGTACTTC
CASSLGGSVAETQYF
>.|TRBV29-1|.|TRBJ2-1
TGCAGCGCAGGCCTAGGGGTCCTGTCGGGTGAGCAGTTCTTC
CSAGLGVLSGEQFF
>few|TRBV5-1|TRBD1|TRBJ1-2
TGCGCCAGCAGCTCCACCGGGACAGGGTTCTATGGCTACACCTTC
CASSSTGTGFYGYTF
>.|TRBV19|.|TRBJ1-5
TGTGCCAGTAGTATAAACCCGTGGACAGAAGCCTATGGCAATCAGCCCCAGCATTTT
CASSINPWTEAYGNQPQHF
>few|TRBV9|.|TRBJ2-1
TGTGCCAGCAGCGCCGGTCTTGCCCCCTTTGAGCAGTTCTTC
CASSAGLAPFEQFF
>.|TRBV5-1|.|TRBJ2-1
TGCGCCAGCAGCTTGGATGCGGCCGGCTCCTACAATGAGCAGTTCTTC
CASSLDAAGSYNEQFF
>.|TRBV4-2|.|TRBJ1-2
TGTGCCAGCAGCCAAGATTCGGGGGTGGGCTACACCTTC
CASSQDSGVGYTF
>.|TRBV2|TRBD1|TRBJ1-2
TGTGCCAGCAGCGGGACAGTCTATGGCTACACCTTC
CASSGTVYGYTF
>.|TRBV5-4|.|TRBJ1-2
TGTGCCAGCAGCTTGGTTGCCAGTGCCTATGGCTACACCTTC
CASSLVASAYGYTF
>.|TRBV5-1|.|TRBJ2-7
TGCGCCAGCAGCTTGTGGGGTGGGACATACGACGAGCAGTACTTC
CASSLWGGTYDEQYF
>once|TRBV28|.|TRBJ2-4
TGTGCCAGCTGCGATGTGGCCAAAAACATTCAGTACTTC
CASCDVAKNIQYF
>.|TRBV7-2|.|TRBJ2-7
TGTGCCAGCAGCCCCCTTTTGGGGCAGGGGAGAAATTCCTACGAGCAGTACTTC
CASSPLLGQGRNSYEQYF
>once|TRBV5-1|.|TRBJ2-3
TGCGCCAGCAGCTTCTACGATACGCAGTATTTT
CASSFYDTQYF
>once|TRBV7-9|TRBD2|TRBJ2-2
TGTGCCAGCAGCCCTACCCAACTAGCGGGCGTTAACACCGGGGAGCTGTTTTTT
CASSPTQLAGVNTGELFF
>once|TRBV25-1|TRBD2|TRBJ2-3
TGTGCCAGCAGTGAACGCGCGGGAGGTACAGATACGCAGTATTTT
CASSERAGGTDTQYF
>.|TRBV9|.|TRBJ2-2
TGTGCCAGCAGCGTAGGCGTCCCCGGGGAGCTGTTTTTT
CASSVGVPGELFF
>.|TRBV10-3|.|TRBJ2-7
TGTGCCATCAGTGAGGCCGGGACTTACGTCTACGAGCAGTACTTC
CAISEAGTYVYEQYF
>.|TRBV11-2|TRBD2|TRBJ2-7
TGTGCCAGCAGCTTAACTAGCGGGGTCTACGAGCAGTACTTC
CASSLTSGVYEQYF
>.|TRBV6-1|.|TRBJ1-4
TGTGCCAGCAGGAAAGGGGCCCCAACTAATGAAAAACTGTTTTTT
CASRKGAPTNEKLFF
>.|TRBV9|TRBD1|TRBJ2-1
TGTGCCAGCAGCGTAGGCCCCCGACAGGGAAGCAATGAGCAGTTCTTC
CASSVGPRQGSNEQFF
>.|TRBV6-5|.|TRBJ1-2
TGTGCCAGCAGTTACTTCCCGGAGGGCTATGGCTACACCTTC
CASSYFPEGYGYTF
>.|TRBV7-9|.|TRBJ1-6
TGTGCCAGCAGCTTAGGTTATGTGAGCTCCTATAATTCACCCCTCCACTTT
CASSLGYVSSYNSPLHF
>.|TRBV7-9|TRBD1|TRBJ1-6
TGTGCCAGCAGCTCAGGACAGGGACCCCTCCACTTT
CASSSGQGPLHF
>.|TRBV5-4|TRBD2|TRBJ2-2
TGTGCCAGCAGCCGCTTTAGCGGGAGGGTAGCCACCGGGGAGCTGTTTTTT
CASSRFSGRVATGELFF
>once|TRBV5-1|TRBD1|TRBJ2-4
TGCGCCAGCAGCCCGGACAGGGATGGGAACATTCAGTACTTC
CASSPDRDGNIQYF
>.|TRBV11-2|TRBD1|TRBJ2-7
TGTGCCAGCAGCTTCAGGGGGCGAGGAAGGGACGAGCAGTACTTC
CASSFRGRGRDEQYF
>once|TRBV6-1|.|TRBJ2-7
TGTGCCAGCCACGAAGGGGTCATCTCCTACGAGCAGTACTTC
CASHEGVISYEQYF
>.|TRBV7-9|TRBD1|TRBJ1-5
TGTGCCAGCAGCCCTGGGACAGGATTCCAGCCCCAGCATTTT
CASSPGTGFQPQHF
>once|TRBV6-4|TRBD1|TRBJ1-2
TGTGCCAGCAGCTACGCAGGGGGCGAGGGCTATGGCTACACCTTC
CASSYAGGEGYGYTF
>.|TRBV13|TRBD1|TRBJ2-1
TGTGCCAGCAGCAACTCCGGGACAGGGCCATACAATGAGCAGTTCTTC
CASSNSGTGPYNEQFF